This T cell receptor beta chain originates from a study of patients and donors after allogeneic stem cell transplantation (TCRdb year 2020). This clonotype was recorded a few times. The specificity of this receptor is unknown. Base qualities were left out, and no much larger clone turns up one base away. Library prep was done by RT-PCR. TCRdb records NextSeq 550 as the sequencer. TCRdb reprocessing: public reads trimmed at Q25 with fastp, clones called with MiXCR, in-frame beta chains kept. Entries are consolidated by CDR3 protein sequence, retaining the most common genes and DNA. A total of some 960,000 distinct CDR3 sequences appear in this sample, under 20% of them only once. The ten most abundant clones make up 5% to 6.5% of the sample. V loses 3 bases, J loses 8 bases, and the germline ends lie 11 bases apart. CDR1 is given as LGHDT and CDR2 as YNNKEL, both from the germline V gene (reference sequence). The CDR3, cysteine through phenylalanine, is 13 amino acids long. The DNA shown is the 39-base CDR3, in frame from base 1.

The chain is made from TRBV3-1 and TRBJ2-1, with the D gene call left open. The clonotype comes from a human donor who was either an allogeneic HSCT recipient or a stem cell or donor lymphocyte infusion donor (not recorded which). It is not recorded whose cells these are; they may come from a transplant donor. Sequencing input: blood, either unsorted or a sorted T cell fraction (not recorded which). The CDR3 has the sequence CASSHFLGDEQFF. The DNA sequence is given as TGTGCCAGCAGCCACTTCCTCGGCGATGAGCAGTTCTTC.